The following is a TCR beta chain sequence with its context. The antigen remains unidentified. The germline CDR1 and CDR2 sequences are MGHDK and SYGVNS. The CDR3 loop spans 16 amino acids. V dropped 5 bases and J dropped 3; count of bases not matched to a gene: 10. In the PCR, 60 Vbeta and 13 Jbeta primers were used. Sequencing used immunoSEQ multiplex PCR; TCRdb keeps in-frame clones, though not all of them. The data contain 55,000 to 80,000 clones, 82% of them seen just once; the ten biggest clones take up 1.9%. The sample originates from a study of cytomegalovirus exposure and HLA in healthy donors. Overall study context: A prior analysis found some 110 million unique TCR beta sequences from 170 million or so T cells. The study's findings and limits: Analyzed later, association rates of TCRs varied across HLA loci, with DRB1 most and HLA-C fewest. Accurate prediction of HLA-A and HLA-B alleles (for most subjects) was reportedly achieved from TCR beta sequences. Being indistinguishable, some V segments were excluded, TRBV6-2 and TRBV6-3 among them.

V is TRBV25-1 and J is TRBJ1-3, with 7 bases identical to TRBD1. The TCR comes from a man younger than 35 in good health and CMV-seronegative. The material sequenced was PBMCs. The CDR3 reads CASSSQGTAVGNTIYF. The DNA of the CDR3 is TGTGCCAGCAGTTCCCAGGGGACAGCCGTTGGAAACACCATATATTTT.